Listed below are T cell receptor beta chains from one sample, sequenced in a study of T cells expressing NK-cell markers. From its re-call of the 5' RACE reads, TCRdb lists each CDR3 protein once, without DNA. This sample contains over 350,000 distinct CDR3 sequences. The specimen sequenced was blood T cells: a sorted CD56 or NKG2C T cell subset, CD4+ or CD8+ T cells, or bulk PBMC T cells (not recorded which). The receptor source for this set is a woman aged 50 to 65 in good health. The CDR3 runs from the conserved cysteine through the conserved F or W.

v_call	cdr3_length	j_call	cdr3_aa
TRBV6-6	14	TRBJ2-7	CASAAASGQYEQYF
TRBV20-1	13	TRBJ1-6	CSALGLVNSPLHF
TRBV5-1	14	TRBJ2-1	CASSLSRAYNEQFF
TRBV7-9	13	TRBJ2-5	CASSLVARETQYF
TRBV29-1	13	TRBJ2-4	CSVTGLAKNIQYF
TRBV6-9	16	TRBJ2-6	CASSYRGDSGANVLTF
TRBV7-2	20	TRBJ2-2	CASSLETSGRGGQNTGELFF
TRBV9	17	TRBJ1-1	CASSGGPGQGTFPEAFF
TRBV5-6	15	TRBJ2-2	CASSPSGTYYGELFF
TRBV29-1	12	TRBJ1-5	CSVPVGTGPQHF
TRBV7-2	19	TRBJ2-1	CASSRPRRGANSSYNEQFF
TRBV29-1	13	TRBJ1-6	CSTRQGDNSPLHF
TRBV12-3/TRBV12-4	14	TRBJ2-1	CASSGPGQGHEQFF
TRBV13	14	TRBJ2-1	CASTPLNRGDEQFF
TRBV15	16	TRBJ2-5	CATSRRQGRSQETQYF
TRBV6-6	14	TRBJ1-1	CASSYTGGNTEAFF
TRBV9	16	TRBJ2-2	CASSPRLAGGYGELFF
TRBV19	15	TRBJ2-7	CATKGQASFGHEQYF